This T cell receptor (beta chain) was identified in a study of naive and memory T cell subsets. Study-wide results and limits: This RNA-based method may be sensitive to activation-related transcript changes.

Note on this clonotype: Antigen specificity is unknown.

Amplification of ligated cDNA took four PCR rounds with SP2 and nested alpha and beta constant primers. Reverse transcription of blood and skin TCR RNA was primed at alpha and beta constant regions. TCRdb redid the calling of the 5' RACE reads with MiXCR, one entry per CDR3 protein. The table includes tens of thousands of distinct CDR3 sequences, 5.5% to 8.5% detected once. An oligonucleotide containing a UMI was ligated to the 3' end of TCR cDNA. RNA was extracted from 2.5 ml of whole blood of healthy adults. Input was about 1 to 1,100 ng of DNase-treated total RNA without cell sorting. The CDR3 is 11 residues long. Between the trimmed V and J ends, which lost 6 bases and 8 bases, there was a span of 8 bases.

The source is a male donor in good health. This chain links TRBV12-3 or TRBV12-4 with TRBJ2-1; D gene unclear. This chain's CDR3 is CASSLLDEQFF. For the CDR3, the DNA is TGTGCCAGCAGCCTACTTGATGAGCAGTTCTTC.